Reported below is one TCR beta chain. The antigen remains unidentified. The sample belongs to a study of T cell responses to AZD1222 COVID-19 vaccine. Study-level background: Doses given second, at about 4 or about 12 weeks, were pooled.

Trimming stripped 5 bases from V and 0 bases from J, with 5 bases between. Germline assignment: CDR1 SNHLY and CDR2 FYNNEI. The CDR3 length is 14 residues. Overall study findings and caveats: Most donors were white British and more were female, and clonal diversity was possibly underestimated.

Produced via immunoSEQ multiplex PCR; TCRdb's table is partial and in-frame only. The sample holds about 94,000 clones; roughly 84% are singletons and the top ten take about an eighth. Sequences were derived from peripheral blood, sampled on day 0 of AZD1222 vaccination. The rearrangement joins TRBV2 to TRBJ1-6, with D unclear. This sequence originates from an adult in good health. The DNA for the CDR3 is TGTGCCAGCAGTCTCAGCTCCTATAATTCACCCCTCCACTTT. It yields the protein CASSLSSYNSPLHF.